This T cell receptor beta chain was recorded in a study of synovial regulatory T cells in juvenile arthritis. Study as a whole: Treatments: a few naive, roughly 6 methotrexate, one methotrexate plus infliximab, one unknown. General study results and limits: CDR3 overlap with synovial Tregs was higher for iaTregs than other blood Tregs.

With respect to this clone: Antigen: not known.

Donors were about a dozen juvenile idiopathic arthritis patients with active disease. The repertoire was sequenced with immunoSEQ multiplex PCR; TCRdb's copy has only in-frame clones and lacks some. The sample table includes some 7,000 clones. The receptor was derived from a donor aged 2-30 years with juvenile idiopathic arthritis. Sequences were obtained from Treg cells from blood. Described subset: remaining (HLA-DR-negative) circulating blood Treg cells.

The CDR3 loop is CASASWRGEGRGRETQYF. The chain carries TRBV27 and TRBJ2-5; TCRdb proposes TRBD2, but this gene call is untestable without DNA. In germline, CDR1 is MNHEY, CDR2 SMNVEV (reference sequence). This CDR3 contains 18 residues. No coding sequence is recorded.